The clone carrying this TCR beta chain has just a few counts. Its antigen is still unknown. An equimolar mix of two oligonucleotides served as the beta constant-region primer for TRBC1 and TRBC2. TCRdb re-analysed the UMI-ligation and nested PCR reads in MiXCR, keeping a single row per CDR3 protein. The sample includes approximately 140,000 distinct CDR3 sequences, over 15% of them seen just once. The data originate from a study of naive and memory T cell subsets. Study findings and constraints: In naive cells, over 90% of TCR sequences were seen only once.

The CDR3 is made up of 12 amino acids. Germline CDR1 is SNHLY and CDR2 is FYNNEI. V shed 1 base and J shed 9 bases, with 9 bases lying between them. The sequenced material came from naive CD4+ T cells from blood. This TCR was recovered from a human donor in good health. The chain has TRBV2 and TRBJ1-1; D unresolved. CDR3 bases: TGTGCCAGCAGTGAAGGGGGAGGGAAAGCTTTCTTT. Its translation is CASSEGGGKAFF.